This T cell receptor beta chain was found in a study of beta chain bispecific antibodies for T cell cancers (dated by TCRdb to the early 2020s). About the full investigation: T cells from healthy donors were cocultured with T cell leukemia lines in the presence of bispecific antibodies, after which the depletion of each TRBV family was measured by TRBV sequencing of the surviving cells. Surface TRBV12 (TRBV12-3) was expressed on Jurkat cells, and surface TRBV5-5 was expressed on HPB-ALL cells.

V is reduced by 4 bases and J by 8 bases, leaving a spacing of 19 bases between them. The germline V gene encodes CDR1 SGHDT and CDR2 YYEEEE. The cysteine opens and the phenylalanine closes a CDR3 of 15 amino acids. The kept DNA is CDR3 alone, 45 bases in frame from the first base. In its sample, this clonotype was seen a few times. Which antigen it targets is not known. No much larger clone is present one base from it, and per-base qualities are unavailable. T cells were expanded from blood mononuclear cells for around 3 days using either anti-CD3 antibody OKT3 or CD3/CD28 Dynabeads. The expanded T cells were grown in RPMI 1640 containing roughly 9.7% fetal bovine serum, recombinant human IL-2 (approximately 94 IU/ml) and IL-7 (about 5 ng/ml). Each coculture mixed roughly 5 x 10^4 target cells and roughly 5 x 10^4 normal T cells with bispecific antibody in about 0.09 mL and was incubated at 37 degrees C for around 16 hours. Every bispecific antibody was made of two single-chain variable fragments, expressed in a single-chain diabody format carrying a His tag. Effector T cells came from healthy human donors; peripheral blood mononuclear cells were isolated from leukapheresis samples by Ficoll density gradient centrifugation.

The libraries included unique molecular identifier barcodes, and the barcodes were used to quantify clonotypes. Qiagen AllPrep DNA/RNA Micro kits were used to isolate total RNA, and an Agilent TapeStation was used to check RNA quality. TCR beta libraries were constructed by 5' RACE, in which cDNA synthesis was followed by two PCR steps with TCR beta constant-region gene-specific primers. An Illumina MiSeq platform was used to sequence the TCR beta libraries. For the original study's pipeline: Reads were processed with MIGEC, MiXCR and VDJtools. The frequency of each clonotype was calculated as the fraction of all unique molecular identifiers in the sample that belonged to that clonotype. Nonfunctional TRBV genes classified in IMGT as pseudogenes or open reading frames, such as TRBV1, TRBV12-1 and TRBV21, were excluded. TCRdb ran its own pipeline on the public reads, namely fastp trimming at Q25 and MiXCR clone calling, and kept in-frame beta chains. Here each entry gathers all rows of one CDR3 protein and keeps the most common genes and DNA. V and J calls and clone size were set by TCRdb, not the authors. The sample includes 20,000 to 25,000 distinct CDR3 sequences, with about 2.7% observed a single time. The ten largest clones take up 30% of the sample.

Paper-wide results and their limitations: Leukemia cell line cells were mixed with normal T cells in each sequenced sample, and most of the targeted TRBV signal was derived from the leukemia cells rather than from the normal T cells. Cross-reactivity of the anti-TRBV5-5 antibody with TRBV5-6 was attributed to high sequence similarity between the two genes.

The sequencing input was healthy donor T cells cultured with leukemia cells. This chain joins TRBV5-6 to TRBJ2-1, with the D gene tentatively TRBD1 or TRBD2, based on 7 matching bases in each. The source of this sequence is a human donor in good health. Some clones in this sample may be carry-over from other donors' samples. The sequenced DNA: TGTGCCAGCAGCCATAGGGACAGCGGGGAGGATGAGCAGTTCTTC. Translated, this is CASSHRDSGEDEQFF.